The T cell receptor (beta chain) described here comes from a study of blood T cell repertoires in COVID-19. For the study at large: The analysed material was cDNA or gDNA that came from T cells, B-cell-depleted T cells, or PBMCs.

Measured with immunoSEQ multiplex PCR; TCRdb has only the in-frame clones, and not every one. The sample has some 160,000 clones, 84% seen once. A remark on this clone: The same CDR3 also results from other DNA sequences found in this sample.

Trimming removed 3 bases at V and 1 base at J, with 5 bases between. The CDR3 is 13 amino acids. Germline loops: CDR1 SEHNR, CDR2 FQNEAQ (reference sequence). The sequencing sample was made of peripheral blood. This receptor was identified in a woman aged 80 or older with COVID-19, enrolled during active disease. The chain uses TRBV7-9 and TRBJ2-3, with a weak D call TRBD2 (5 bases). CDR3 sequence: CASSFGGTDTQYF. The CDR3 DNA follows: TGTGCCAGCAGCTTCGGGGGCACAGATACGCAGTATTTT.